Following are 9 T cell receptor beta chains from one sample sequenced in a study of blood T cells in healthy people across ages. A second PCR of 7 to 11 cycles used a sample-barcoded 5' primer and a J-beta primer mix. TCRdb re-analysed the 5' RACE reads in MiXCR, keeping a single row per CDR3 protein. The sample contains around 1,700,000 distinct CDR3 sequences, 28% of which appear only once. The material sequenced was blood. The receptors stem from a woman in her twenties or thirties in good health.

This clonotype was seen more than once but under ten times. This rearrangement joins TRBV4-3 to TRBJ1-1; D ambiguous. The CDR3 extends over 15 amino acids. V dropped 4 bases and J dropped 1 base, with 13 bases sitting between them. CDR1 LGHNA and CDR2 YSLEER come from the germline V gene. CDR3 protein: CASSPTPTGNTEAFF. In nucleotides, the CDR3 is TGCGCCAGCAGCCCTACCCCGACCGGGAACACTGAAGCTTTCTTT.

This rearrangement joins TRBV28 to TRBJ2-7; maybe TRBD2 (5 bases). CDR3 length equals 15 residues. V was trimmed by 5 bases and J by 0 bases, leaving 14 bases between them. CDR1 is MDHEN, CDR2 SYDVKM, per germline. The CDR3 here is CASSRGSPISYEQYF. The CDR3 nucleotides are TGTGCCAGCAGTCGAGGGTCCCCCATCTCCTACGAGCAGTACTTC.

The chain has TRBV6-2 or TRBV6-3 and TRBJ2-1; D ambiguous. Trimming pared 7 bases from V and 6 bases from J, leaving 13 bases between. The V gene's germline CDR1 is MNHEY and CDR2 SVGEGT. The CDR3 length is 13 residues. The CDR3 loop is CASTDALGNEQFF. The CDR3 DNA is TGTGCCAGCACCGACGCGCTGGGCAATGAGCAGTTCTTC.

CDR3 DNA sequence: TGCGCCAGCAGCCCAGGGGGCAACCATGGCTACACCTTC. This encodes CASSPGGNHGYTF. This chain links TRBV4-1 with TRBJ1-2, with 8 bases matching TRBD1. The CDR3 sequence is 13 residues long. With 4 bases clipped from V and 6 bases from J, the junction kept 4 bases outside the gene matches. Germline CDR1 is MGHRA and CDR2 is YSYEKL.

The chain employs TRBV6-2 or TRBV6-3 and TRBJ2-3; TRBD2 agrees at 7 bases. Germline values: CDR1 MNHEY, CDR2 SVGEGT. V lost 8 bases and J lost 4; bases outside the gene matches: 12. This CDR3 has 15 residues. CDR3 region: CASQTNGRFPDTQYF. Here the CDR3 DNA reads TGTGCCAGCCAGACTAACGGGAGGTTTCCAGATACGCAGTATTTT.

V is TRBV7-8 and J is TRBJ2-5, with TRBD2 identical over 8 bases. With V trimmed by 10 bases and J by 4 bases, 20 bases remained unmatched. The CDR3 is 17 residues long. From germline, CDR1 is SGHVS and CDR2 FQNEAQ. CDR3 nucleotides: TGTGCCACCATGCCTTCCTGGTGGGGACTAGGTGGAGAGACCCAGTACTTC. This codes for CATMPSWWGLGGETQYF.

The J gene is TRBJ1-2, the V gene TRBV6-6; 9 bases match TRBD1. Germline trimming cut 4 bases from V and 10 bases from J; bases unmatched to any gene: 10. Germline-derived CDR1 and CDR2 are MNHNY and SVGAGI (reference sequence). The CDR3 is 14 amino acids. The CDR3 bases are TGTGCCAGCAGTTGGGGACAGGGTGATAGGGCCTACACCTTC. As protein: CASSWGQGDRAYTF.

V usage is TRBV3-1 and J usage is TRBJ2-7; D perhaps matches TRBD1 (5 bases). The DNA matches TRBJ2-5 better at its end, which makes the J call doubtful. The CDR3 sequence is 14 residues long. CDR1 and CDR2 (germline): LGHDT, YNNKEL (reference sequence). The CDR3 sequence is CASTFGRGPETQYF. The CDR3 coding sequence is TGTGCCAGCACCTTCGGAAGGGGTCCAGAGACCCAGTACTTC.

The genes are TRBV9 and TRBJ2-5; TRBD1 matches at 7 bases. This CDR3 has 15 residues. Looked up from germline, CDR1 is SGDLS and CDR2 is YYNGEE. V lost 3 bases to trimming and J lost 2 bases; unmatched junction nucleotides: 7. The DNA of the CDR3 is TGTGCCAGCAGCGGGACCGGGACAGAGCAAGAGACCCAGTACTTC. Its translation: CASSGTGTEQETQYF.